One sample yielded the 21 T cell receptor beta chains listed below, sequenced in a study of blood T cells in healthy people across ages. Next came a second PCR, run for about 7 to 11 cycles, which used a sample-barcoded 5' primer along with a J-beta primer mix. MiXCR was run by TCRdb on the 5' RACE reads, yielding one entry per CDR3 protein. The sample includes around 780,000 distinct CDR3 sequences, 56% seen only once; the top ten take approximately 24%. Material for sequencing was blood. Source of these receptors: a man aged 35 to 55 in good health.

Only a few counts were recorded for this clonotype. The rearrangement links TRBV29-1 to TRBJ2-3; D call uncertain. Germline lookup yields CDR1 SQVTM and CDR2 ANQGSEA. The CDR3 runs 11 residues. V dropped 5 bases and J dropped 3 bases, with 6 bases sitting between them. This CDR3 is CSVSPTDTQYF. CDR3 DNA: TGCAGCGTTTCCCCGACAGATACGCAGTATTTT.

The chain joins TRBV15 to TRBJ2-3, with TRBD2 matching over 11 bases. The CDR3 consists of 16 residues. The junction had 2 bases not matched to a gene; V was cut back by 0 bases and J by 3 bases. Germline V gene data show CDR1 as LNHNV and CDR2 as YYDKDF (reference sequence). CDR3 amino acids: CATSRDLAGGTDTQYF. CDR3 sequence (DNA): TGTGCCACCAGCAGAGACCTAGCGGGAGGTACAGATACGCAGTATTTT.

V usage is TRBV20-1 and J usage is TRBJ2-4, with 11 nucleotides matching TRBD2. Matching the DNA end better, TRBJ2-5 makes the J call doubtful. This CDR3 is built from 14 residues. CDR1 is DFQATT and CDR2 is SNEGSKA in the germline V gene (reference sequence). The CDR3 reads CSAYSGRGGETQYF. The CDR3 DNA reads as TGCAGTGCCTATAGCGGGAGGGGAGGAGAGACCCAGTACTTC.

For the CDR3, the DNA is TGTGCCAGCAGCTTGGAGCTGAATAACTATGGCTACACCTTC. Translating gives CASSLELNNYGYTF. This chain joins TRBV5-6 and TRBJ1-2; no clear D gene. The V gene lost 0 bases and the J gene lost 1 base, with 7 bases spanning the gap. The CDR3 runs to 14 residues. The germline gives CDR1 SGHDT, CDR2 YYEEEE.

Points on this clonotype: Likely a read error: the CDR3 ends without its conserved phenylalanine or tryptophan. V and J are TRBV6-5 and TRBJ2-1; 7 positions match TRBD2. CDR1 is MNHEY and CDR2 is SVGAGI in the germline V gene. J was trimmed by 8 bases and V by 6 bases; bases with no gene match: 7. CDR3 length equals 13 residues. This CDR3 is CASRTGGLDEQFL. The CDR3 DNA reads TGTGCCAGCAGAACCGGGGGGTTGGATGAGCAGTTCTTA.

This chain connects TRBV27 to TRBJ2-5; 7 positions match TRBD1. The CDR3 is made up of 15 amino acids. The germline V gene encodes CDR1 MNHEY and CDR2 SMNVEV (reference sequence). With V trimmed by 1 base and J by 2 bases, 4 bases remained unmatched. The CDR3 region is CASSLFRDRQETQYF. The CDR3 bases are TGTGCCAGCAGTTTATTCAGGGACAGACAAGAGACCCAGTACTTC.

This clonotype was observed a handful of times. CDR3 sequence: CASSASGEPIYEQYF. The CDR3 nucleotides are TGTGCCAGCAGCGCGAGCGGGGAACCTATCTACGAGCAGTACTTC. The chain employs TRBV9 and TRBJ2-7; the match to TRBD2 covers 7 bases. The V and J ends lost 3 bases and 3 bases, in that order; junction bases with no gene match: 9. CDR3 length: 15 residues. Germline V gene sequence: CDR1 SGDLS, CDR2 YYNGEE.

The chain links TRBV7-2 to TRBJ2-3; 10 nucleotides line up with TRBD2. The germline CDR1 and CDR2 sequences are SGHTA and FQGNSA. The trim removed 4 bases at V and 4 bases at J, leaving 8 bases unmatched. The CDR3 length is 16 residues. The CDR3 sequence is CASSSQAGGPSDTQYF. CDR3 bases: TGTGCCAGCAGCTCCCAAGCGGGGGGGCCTTCAGATACGCAGTATTTT.

The gene calls are TRBV20-1 and TRBJ2-5, with D perhaps TRBD2 (6 bases). Germline CDR1 reads DFQATT; CDR2 reads SNEGSKA (reference sequence). Trimming pared 1 base from V and 11 bases from J, leaving 11 bases between. The CDR3 loop spans 11 amino acids. This CDR3 reads CSARGAGKQYF. CDR3 coding DNA: TGCAGTGCTAGAGGCGCGGGGAAACAGTACTTC.

This clonotype was picked up a small number of times. The chain couples TRBV27 to TRBJ1-1; TRBD1 matches 8 bases. Germline V gives CDR1 MNHEY, CDR2 SMNVEV (reference sequence). This CDR3 contains 16 residues. V dropped 4 bases and J dropped 1; count of bases not matched to a gene: 8. The CDR3 nucleotides are TGTGCCAGCAGTTCCCATCAGGGGGCGGGGAACACTGAAGCTTTCTTT. Translated, it gives CASSSHQGAGNTEAFF.

J is TRBJ2-3 and V is TRBV7-2, with D tentatively TRBD1 (6 bases). Between the trimmed V and J ends, which lost 6 bases and 2 bases, there was a span of 15 bases. CDR3 length: 15 residues. Germline V gene lookup returns CDR1 SGHTA and CDR2 FQGNSA. CDR3 region: CASSSSGTPTDTQYF. The DNA for the CDR3 is TGTGCCAGCAGTTCTTCCGGGACACCCACAGATACGCAGTATTTT.

In its sample, this clonotype was seen a few times. The gene calls are TRBV6-6 and TRBJ2-1; maybe TRBD2 (5 bases). Germline CDR1 is MNHNY and CDR2 is SVGAGI (reference sequence). CDR3 length: 16 amino acids. Trimming removed 2 bases at V and 6 bases at J, with 17 bases between. The CDR3 reads CASSYIKLVRGNEQFF. In DNA, the CDR3 is TGTGCCAGCAGTTACATTAAACTAGTACGAGGCAATGAGCAGTTCTTC.

This chain joins TRBV29-1 and TRBJ2-5, with D tentatively TRBD2 (6 bases). Trimming shortened V by 5 bases and J by 9 bases, and 16 bases separated the two germline ends. The CDR3 spans 12 residues. Germline CDR1 and CDR2: SQVTM and ANQGSEA. CDR3 loop: CSVRTSLRSQYF. CDR3 sequence (DNA): TGCAGCGTTAGAACTAGCCTCAGGTCCCAGTACTTC. Supplemented by reference TRBV29-1 and TRBJ2-5, the full variable domain reads SAVISQKPSRDICQRGTSLTIQCQVDSQVTMMFWYRQQPGQSLTLIATANQGSEATYESGFVIDKFPISRPNLTFSTLTVSNMSPEDSSIYLCSVRTSLRSQYFGPGTRLLVL.

The chain couples TRBV7-9 to TRBJ2-7; D may be TRBD1 (5 bases). This CDR3 spans 13 amino acids. V was clipped by 7 bases and J by 2 bases, with 12 bases between them. CDR1 is SEHNR and CDR2 is FQNEAQ in the germline V gene (reference sequence). The DNA of the CDR3 is TGTGCCAGCACCACGCAGGACACCTACGAGCAGTACTTC. This encodes CASTTQDTYEQYF.

V is TRBV12-5 and J is TRBJ1-1; D possibly corresponds to TRBD1 (5 bases). Germline values: CDR1 LGHNT, CDR2 FRNRAP. V lost 3 bases and J lost 4, with 12 bases in between. The length of the CDR3 is 14 residues. The CDR3 DNA is TGTGCTAGTGGTTTAGGGGAGGAATCCACTGAAGCTTTCTTT. It codes for CASGLGEESTEAFF.

J is TRBJ2-3 and V is TRBV7-2; the D is unclear. Between the trimmed V and J ends, which lost 3 bases and 2 bases, there was a span of 9 bases. Germline V gene data show CDR1 as SGHTA and CDR2 as FQGNSA. The CDR3 spans 14 residues. CDR3 DNA sequence: TGTGCCAGCAGCTTCAGGACCCTCACAGATACGCAGTATTTT. It encodes CASSFRTLTDTQYF.

This sequence joins TRBV24-1 and TRBJ2-3; D ambiguous. The CDR3 loop spans 12 amino acids. Germline V gene data show CDR1 as KGHDR and CDR2 as SFDVKD. Trimming cost V 9 bases and J 3 bases, with 9 bases left between them. CDR3 nucleotide sequence: TGTGCCACCTCAGTCAGGACAGATACGCAGTATTTT. It specifies CATSVRTDTQYF.

The J gene is TRBJ2-7, the V gene TRBV6-1; D may match TRBD1 or TRBD2 (6 bases each). The CDR3 runs to 13 residues. The V end lost 7 bases, the J end lost 2 bases, and 12 bases lay between the germline ends. Germline V lookup: CDR1 MNHNS, CDR2 SASEGT. The CDR3 DNA reads TGTGCCAGCAACGTAGGGGGGCCCTACGAGCAGTACTTC. Translated: CASNVGGPYEQYF.

The chain uses TRBV29-1 and TRBJ2-3; 7 bases match TRBD1. CDR3 length equals 14 residues. Germline-derived CDR1 and CDR2 are SQVTM and ANQGSEA. V gave up 8 bases and J gave up 3 bases; unmatched junction bases: 11. The CDR3 DNA reads TGCAGCTCATCACAGGGGTTCGGGACAGATACGCAGTATTTT. It yields the protein CSSSQGFGTDTQYF.

The CDR3 sequence: CARGVETQYF. CDR3 nucleotide sequence: TGTGCCCGAGGGGTGGAGACCCAGTACTTC. The chain combines TRBV30 with TRBJ2-5; D might be TRBD1 or TRBD2, each matching 5 bases. Per the germline V gene, CDR1 is GTSNPN and CDR2 is SVGIG (reference sequence). This CDR3 is 10 amino acids long. Trimming took 8 bases from V and 5 from J, leaving 9 bases between them. The whole variable domain, filled in from reference TRBV30 and TRBJ2-5, reads SQTIHQWPATLVQPVGSPLSLECTVEGTSNPNLYWYRQAAGRGLQLLFYSVGIGQISSEVPQNLSASRPQDRQFILSSKKLLLSDSGFYLCARGVETQYFGPGTRLLVL.

As concerns this clonotype: A much larger clone is a single base away; this may be a read error. The CDR3 DNA reads as TGTACCAGCAGTTACTCCGTGGCTGCAGCCGCTTTCTTT. Protein product: CTSSYSVAAAAFF. The V call is TRBV6-5, the J call TRBJ1-1; D is unresolved. The CDR3 consists of 13 residues. CDR1 is MNHEY and CDR2 is SVGAGI in the germline V gene.